This T cell receptor beta chain was profiled in a study of glioma-infiltrating T cells after dendritic cell vaccination. The immunoSEQ assay amplified TCRB CDR3 from up to roughly 2 ug DNA. Clones were sequenced by immunoSEQ multiplex PCR, and TCRdb holds only the in-frame ones, with some missing. This sample has approximately 60,000 clones; around 86% occur once, and the top ten carry around a tenth. This CDR3 region has 14 residues. Trimming left V 5 bases short and J 4 bases short, with 14 bases between. CDR1 is SGHVS and CDR2 is FQNEAQ in the germline V gene. Sample time point: after dendritic cell vaccination, including at tumor progression/relapse.

The V and J genes are TRBV7-8 and TRBJ1-2, with D possibly matching TRBD1 (6 bases). This receptor was obtained from a human donor with glioblastoma. The material was blood, obtained after dendritic cell vaccination. CDR3 sequence: CASSPGGGPYGYTF. As DNA, the CDR3 is TGTGCCAGCAGCCCAGGCGGGGGCCCCTATGGCTACACCTTC.